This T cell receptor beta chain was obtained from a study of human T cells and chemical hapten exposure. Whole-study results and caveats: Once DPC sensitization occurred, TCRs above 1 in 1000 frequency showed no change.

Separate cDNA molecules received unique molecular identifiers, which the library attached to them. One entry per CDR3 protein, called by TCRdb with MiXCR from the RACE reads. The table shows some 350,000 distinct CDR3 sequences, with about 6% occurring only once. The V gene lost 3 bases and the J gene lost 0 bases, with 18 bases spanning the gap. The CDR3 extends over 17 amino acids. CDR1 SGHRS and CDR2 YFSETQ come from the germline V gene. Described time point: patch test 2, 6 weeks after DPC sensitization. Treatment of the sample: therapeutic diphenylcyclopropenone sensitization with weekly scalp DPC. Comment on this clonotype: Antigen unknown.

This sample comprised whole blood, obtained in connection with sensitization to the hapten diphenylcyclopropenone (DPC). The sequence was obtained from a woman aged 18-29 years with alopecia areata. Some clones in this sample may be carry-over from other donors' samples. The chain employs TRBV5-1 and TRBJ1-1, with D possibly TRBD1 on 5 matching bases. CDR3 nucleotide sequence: TGCGCCAGCAGCTCGGGGACCGGCGGGGTTATGAACACTGAAGCTTTCTTT. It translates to CASSSGTGGVMNTEAFF.